A single sample gave rise to the 9 T cell receptor beta chains below, sequenced in a study of blood T cell repertoires in COVID-19. Profiled with immunoSEQ multiplex PCR; TCRdb holds only in-frame clones, not every one. The repertoire holds 150,000 to 200,000 clones, with more than 70% as singletons. The source material was PBMCs or T cells enriched from blood (not recorded which). Receptor source: a man aged 40-55 years who had recovered from COVID-19.

This clone showed up just once. V usage is TRBV19 and J usage is TRBJ1-5; D might be TRBD1 (6 bases). The CDR3 runs 14 residues. V lost 6 bases and J lost 4, with 13 bases in between. From germline, CDR1 is LNHDA and CDR2 SQIVND (reference sequence). The CDR3 sequence: CASSEDSLNQPQHF. In nucleotides, the CDR3 is TGTGCCAGTAGCGAGGACAGTCTGAATCAGCCCCAGCATTTT.

CDR3 in amino acids: CATARELAGLNEQFF. The CDR3 DNA follows: TGTGCCACCGCGCGGGAGCTAGCGGGGCTCAATGAGCAGTTCTTC. The chain carries TRBV2 and TRBJ2-1; the match to TRBD2 covers 9 bases. Germline assignment: CDR1 SNHLY and CDR2 FYNNEI. The CDR3 length is 15 residues. Trimming took 10 bases from V and 6 from J; bases not matched to a gene: 13.

This clone has at least ten counts. This chain uses TRBV7-9 with TRBJ1-1; tentatively, D is TRBD1 (5 bases). This CDR3 is built from 13 residues. Per the germline V gene, CDR1 is SEHNR and CDR2 is FQNEAQ (reference sequence). Trimming took 6 bases from V and 5 from J, leaving 13 bases between them. The CDR3 region has the DNA TGTGCCAGCAGGATAGGGGATCGGACTGAAGCTTTCTTT. Protein: CASRIGDRTEAFF.

This clone was observed once. The V and J genes are TRBV19 and TRBJ2-3; D call uncertain. Per germline, CDR1 LNHDA and CDR2 SQIVND (reference sequence). This CDR3 contains 13 residues. V was cut by 6 bases and J by 6 bases, with 13 bases left in between. The CDR3 DNA follows: TGTGCCAGTAGATCATCTAGTGATGATACGCAGTATTTT. Amino acids: CASRSSSDDTQYF.

V and J are TRBV3-1 (or the pseudogene TRBV3-2) and TRBJ2-5; TRBD1 aligns across 10 bases. V gave up 4 bases and J gave up 7 bases; unmatched junction bases: 9. The CDR3 spans 15 residues. Germline V gene sequence: CDR1 LGHDT, CDR2 YNNKEL (reference sequence). CDR3 region: CASSPPGQGFLTQYF. The CDR3, as DNA: TGTGCCAGCAGCCCCCCGGGACAGGGGTTTTTGACCCAGTACTTC.

The rearrangement uses TRBV7-2 and TRBJ2-7; the match to TRBD2 covers 9 bases. The CDR3 has 16 amino acids. Trimming cost V 8 bases and J 5 bases; bases outside gene matches: 16. From germline, CDR1 is SGHTA and CDR2 FQGNSA. The DNA of the CDR3 is TGTGCCAGCCACCCCTATCATGCGGGGGGGCAAAACGAGCAGTACTTC. It translates to CASHPYHAGGQNEQYF.

The V gene is TRBV3-1 (or the pseudogene TRBV3-2), the J gene TRBJ2-3; the match to TRBD1 covers 9 bases. The CDR3 runs to 16 residues. V lost 1 base to trimming and J lost 4 bases; unmatched junction nucleotides: 6. Germline CDR1 is LGHDT and CDR2 is YNNKEL (reference sequence). CDR3 sequence reads: CASSQGGQGIADTQYF. CDR3 coding DNA: TGTGCCAGCAGCCAAGGGGGACAGGGTATCGCAGATACGCAGTATTTT.

The chain employs TRBV29-1 and TRBJ1-4, with TRBD1 identical over 9 bases. The CDR3 is 15 amino acids. V trimming: 7 bases; J trimming: 5 bases; junction bases outside the gene matches: 11. The V gene's germline CDR1 is SQVTM and CDR2 ANQGSEA. For the CDR3, the DNA is TGCAGCGGGGGCCCAGACGGGACAGGGAATGAAAAACTGTTTTTT. Residues: CSGGPDGTGNEKLFF. Looking up the rest from reference TRBV29-1 and TRBJ1-4 gives the full variable domain: SAVISQKPSRDICQRGTSLTIQCQVDSQVTMMFWYRQQPGQSLTLIATANQGSEATYESGFVIDKFPISRPNLTFSTLTVSNMSPEDSSIYLCSGGPDGTGNEKLFFGSGTQLSVL.

The V and J genes are TRBV19 and TRBJ1-2; a weak D match, TRBD1 (5 bases). V was pared by 5 bases and J by 9 bases, with 16 bases between. This CDR3 is 13 amino acids long. Germline V gives CDR1 LNHDA, CDR2 SQIVND (reference sequence). This CDR3 reads CASSAGKGGSYTF. CDR3 nucleotides: TGTGCCAGTAGTGCAGGGAAAGGCGGTAGCTACACCTTC.